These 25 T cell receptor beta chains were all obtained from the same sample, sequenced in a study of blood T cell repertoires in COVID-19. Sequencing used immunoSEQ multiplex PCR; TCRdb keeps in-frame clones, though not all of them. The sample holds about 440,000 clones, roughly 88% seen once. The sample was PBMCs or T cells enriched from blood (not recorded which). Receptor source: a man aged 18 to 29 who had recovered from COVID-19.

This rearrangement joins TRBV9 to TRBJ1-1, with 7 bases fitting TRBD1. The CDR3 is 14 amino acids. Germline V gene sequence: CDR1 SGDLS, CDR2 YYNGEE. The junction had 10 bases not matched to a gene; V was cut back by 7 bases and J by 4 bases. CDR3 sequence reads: CASAVGTVATEAFF. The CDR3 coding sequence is TGTGCCAGCGCCGTCGGGACAGTCGCCACTGAAGCTTTCTTT.

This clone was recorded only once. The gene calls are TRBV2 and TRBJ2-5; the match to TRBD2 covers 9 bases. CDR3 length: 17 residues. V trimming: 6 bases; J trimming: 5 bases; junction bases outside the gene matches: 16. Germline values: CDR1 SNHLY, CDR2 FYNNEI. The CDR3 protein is CASRAPAGGGAAETQYF. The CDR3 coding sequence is TGTGCCAGCAGGGCCCCGGCGGGCGGGGGGGCCGCGGAGACCCAGTACTTC. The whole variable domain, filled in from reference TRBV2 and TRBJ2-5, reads EPEVTQTPSHQVTQMGQEVILRCVPISNHLYFYWYRQILGQKVEFLVSFYNNEISEKSEIFDDQFSVERPDGSNFTLKIRSTKLEDSAMYFCASRAPAGGGAAETQYFGPGTRLLVL.

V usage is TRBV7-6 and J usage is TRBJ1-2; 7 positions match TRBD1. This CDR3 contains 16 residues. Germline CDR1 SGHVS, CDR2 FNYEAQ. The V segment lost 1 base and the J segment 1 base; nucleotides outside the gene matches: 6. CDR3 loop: CASSLGGDSHNYGYTF. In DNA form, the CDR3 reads TGTGCCAGCAGCTTAGGTGGGGACAGCCATAACTATGGCTACACCTTC. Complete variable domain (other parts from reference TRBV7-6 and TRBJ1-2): GAGVSQSPRYKVTKRGQDVALRCDPISGHVSLYWYRQALGQGPEFLTYFNYEAQQDKSGLPNDRFSAERPEGSISTLTIQRTEQRDSAMYRCASSLGGDSHNYGYTFGSGTRLTVV.

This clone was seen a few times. CDR3 sequence (DNA): TGTGCCAGCAGCTCCCTTCGCAGCTCCTACGAGCAGTACTTC. This sequence encodes CASSSLRSSYEQYF. The rearrangement joins TRBV11-2 to TRBJ2-7; D not resolved. Germline-derived CDR1 and CDR2 are SGHAT and FQNNGV. The V and J ends lost 4 bases and 0 bases respectively, with 10 bases between them. This CDR3 comprises 14 residues.

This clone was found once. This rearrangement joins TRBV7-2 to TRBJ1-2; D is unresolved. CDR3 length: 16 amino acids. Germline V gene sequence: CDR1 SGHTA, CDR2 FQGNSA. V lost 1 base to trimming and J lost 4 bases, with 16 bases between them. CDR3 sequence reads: CASSLEVARSSYGYTF. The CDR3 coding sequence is TGTGCCAGCAGCTTAGAGGTCGCCAGGTCTTCCTATGGCTACACCTTC.

The CDR3 coding sequence is TGCAGCTACCTTGGGGGGGCGGGGTCCTACAATGAGCAGTTCTTC. Translation: CSYLGGAGSYNEQFF. This chain uses TRBV29-1 with TRBJ2-1; D is possibly TRBD2 (7 bases). V lost 8 bases to trimming and J lost 1 base, with 18 bases between them. This CDR3 contains 15 residues. Germline V gives CDR1 SQVTM, CDR2 ANQGSEA.

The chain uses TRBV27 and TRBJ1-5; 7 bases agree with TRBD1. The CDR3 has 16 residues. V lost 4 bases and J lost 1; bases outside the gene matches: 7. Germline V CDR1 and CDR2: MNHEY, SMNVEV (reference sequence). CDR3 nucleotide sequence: TGTGCCAGCAGTTCGACAGGGCGAGTGAGCAATCAGCCCCAGCATTTT. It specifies CASSSTGRVSNQPQHF.

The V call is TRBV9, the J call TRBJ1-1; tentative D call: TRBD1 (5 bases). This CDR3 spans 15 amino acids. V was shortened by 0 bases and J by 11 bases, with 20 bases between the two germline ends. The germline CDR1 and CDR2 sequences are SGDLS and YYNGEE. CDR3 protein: CASSVAPGGGAHAFF. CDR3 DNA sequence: TGTGCCAGCAGCGTAGCCCCCGGAGGAGGGGCGCATGCTTTCTTT.

CDR3 region: CASVLPESQRSTDTQYF. CDR3 nucleotides: TGTGCCAGCGTTCTACCGGAGTCTCAAAGGAGCACAGATACGCAGTATTTT. V is TRBV7-9 and J is TRBJ2-3; D gene unclear. V lost 8 bases and J lost 0, with 21 bases in between. The V gene's germline CDR1 is SEHNR and CDR2 FQNEAQ (reference sequence). The CDR3 runs to 17 residues.

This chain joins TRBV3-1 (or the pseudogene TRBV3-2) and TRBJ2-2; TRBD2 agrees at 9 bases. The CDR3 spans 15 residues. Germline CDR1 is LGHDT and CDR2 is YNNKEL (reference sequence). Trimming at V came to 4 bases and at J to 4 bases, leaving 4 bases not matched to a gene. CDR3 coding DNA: TGTGCCAGCAGCCTCGGGACTAGCATCACCGGGGAGCTGTTTTTT. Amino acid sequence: CASSLGTSITGELFF.

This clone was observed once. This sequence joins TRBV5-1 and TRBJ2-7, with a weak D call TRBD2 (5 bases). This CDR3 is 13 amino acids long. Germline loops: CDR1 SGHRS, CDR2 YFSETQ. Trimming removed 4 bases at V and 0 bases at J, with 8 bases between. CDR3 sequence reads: CASSQTNSYEQYF. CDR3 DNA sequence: TGCGCCAGCAGCCAGACTAACTCCTACGAGCAGTACTTC.

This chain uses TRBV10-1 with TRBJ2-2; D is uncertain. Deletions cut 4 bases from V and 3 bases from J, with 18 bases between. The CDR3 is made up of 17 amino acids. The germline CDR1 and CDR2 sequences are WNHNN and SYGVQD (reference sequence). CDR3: CASSAGSRLRDTGELFF. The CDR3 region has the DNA TGCGCCAGCAGTGCCGGGTCCCGACTCCGAGACACCGGGGAGCTGTTTTTT.

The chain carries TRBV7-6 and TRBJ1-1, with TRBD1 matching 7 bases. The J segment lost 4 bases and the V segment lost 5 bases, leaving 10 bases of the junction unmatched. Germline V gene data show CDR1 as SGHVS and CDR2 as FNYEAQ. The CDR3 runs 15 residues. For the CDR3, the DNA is TGTGCCAGCAGCCAAGGGGCCCCAGGGGGCACTGAAGCTTTCTTT. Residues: CASSQGAPGGTEAFF.

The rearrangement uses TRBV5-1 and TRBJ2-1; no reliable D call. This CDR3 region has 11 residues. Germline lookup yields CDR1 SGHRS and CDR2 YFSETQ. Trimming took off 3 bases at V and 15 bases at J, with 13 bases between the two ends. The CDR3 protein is CASSSDTQRFF. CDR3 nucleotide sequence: TGCGCCAGCAGCTCTGATACACAACGGTTCTTC.

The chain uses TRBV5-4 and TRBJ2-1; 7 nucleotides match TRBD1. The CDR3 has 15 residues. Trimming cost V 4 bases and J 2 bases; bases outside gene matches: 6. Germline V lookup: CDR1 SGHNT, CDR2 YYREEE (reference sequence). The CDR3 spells CASSQDRFAYNEQFF. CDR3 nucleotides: TGTGCCAGCAGCCAGGACAGGTTTGCCTACAATGAGCAGTTCTTC.

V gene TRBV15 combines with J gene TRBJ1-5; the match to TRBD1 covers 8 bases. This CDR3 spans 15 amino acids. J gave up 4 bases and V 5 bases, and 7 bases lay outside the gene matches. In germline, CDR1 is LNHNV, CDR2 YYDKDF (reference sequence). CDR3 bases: TGTGCCACCAGCCACGGGGACAGGCTAAATCAGCCCCAGCATTTT. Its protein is CATSHGDRLNQPQHF.

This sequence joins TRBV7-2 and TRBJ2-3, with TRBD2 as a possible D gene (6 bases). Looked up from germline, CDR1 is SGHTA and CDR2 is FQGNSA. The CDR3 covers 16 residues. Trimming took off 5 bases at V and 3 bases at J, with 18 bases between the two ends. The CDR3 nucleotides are TGTGCCAGCAGCACTCGACGTATCGGGGGAACAGATACGCAGTATTTT. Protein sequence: CASSTRRIGGTDTQYF.

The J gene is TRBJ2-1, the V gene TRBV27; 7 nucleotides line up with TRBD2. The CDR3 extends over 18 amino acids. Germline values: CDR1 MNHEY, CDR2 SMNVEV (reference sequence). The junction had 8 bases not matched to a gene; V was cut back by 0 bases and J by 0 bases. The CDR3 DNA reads TGTGCCAGCAGTTTATCCATACTAGCGTCGAGCTCCTACAATGAGCAGTTCTTC. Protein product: CASSLSILASSSYNEQFF.

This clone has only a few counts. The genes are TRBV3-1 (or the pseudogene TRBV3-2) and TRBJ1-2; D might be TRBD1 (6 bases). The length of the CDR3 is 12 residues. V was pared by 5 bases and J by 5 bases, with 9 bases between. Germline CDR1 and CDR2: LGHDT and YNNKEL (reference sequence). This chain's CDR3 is CASSGGQYGYTF. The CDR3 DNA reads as TGTGCCAGCAGCGGAGGACAGTATGGCTACACCTTC.

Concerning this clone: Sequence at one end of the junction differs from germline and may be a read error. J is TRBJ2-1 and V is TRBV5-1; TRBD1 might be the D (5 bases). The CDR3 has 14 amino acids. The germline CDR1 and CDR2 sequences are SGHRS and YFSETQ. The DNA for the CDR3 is TGCGCCAACAGCTTGGAAACAGGATACAATGAGCAGTTCTTC. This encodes CANSLETGYNEQFF. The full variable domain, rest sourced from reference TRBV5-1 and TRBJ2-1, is KAGVTQTPRYLIKTRGQQVTLSCSPISGHRSVSWYQQTPGQGLQFLFEYFSETQRNKGNFPGRFSGRQFSNSRSEMNVSTLELGDSALYLCANSLETGYNEQFFGPGTRLTVL.

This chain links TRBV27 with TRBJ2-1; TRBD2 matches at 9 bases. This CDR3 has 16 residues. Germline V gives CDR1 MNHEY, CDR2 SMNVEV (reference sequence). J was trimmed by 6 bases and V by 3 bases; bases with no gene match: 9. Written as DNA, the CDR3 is TGTGCCAGCAGTTTTACCCGTCTAGCGGGAATCAATGAGCAGTTCTTC. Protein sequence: CASSFTRLAGINEQFF.

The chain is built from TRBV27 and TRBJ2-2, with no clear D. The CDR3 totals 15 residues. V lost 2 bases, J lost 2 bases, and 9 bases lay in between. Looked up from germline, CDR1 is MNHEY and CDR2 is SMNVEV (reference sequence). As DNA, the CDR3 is TGTGCCAGCAGTTTACGCCTAACTAACACCGGGGAGCTGTTTTTT. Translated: CASSLRLTNTGELFF.

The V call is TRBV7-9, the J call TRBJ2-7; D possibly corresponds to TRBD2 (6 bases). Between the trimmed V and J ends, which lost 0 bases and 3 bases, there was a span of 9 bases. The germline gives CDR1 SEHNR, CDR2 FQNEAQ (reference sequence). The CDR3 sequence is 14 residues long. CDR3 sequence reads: CASSLAGGYYEQYF. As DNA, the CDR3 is TGTGCCAGCAGCTTAGCCGGGGGATACTACGAGCAGTACTTC. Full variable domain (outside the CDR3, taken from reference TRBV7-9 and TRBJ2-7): DTGVSQNPRHKITKRGQNVTFRCDPISEHNRLYWYRQTLGQGPEFLTYFQNEAQLEKSRLLSDRFSAERPKGSFSTLEIQRTEQGDSAMYLCASSLAGGYYEQYFGPGTRLTVT.

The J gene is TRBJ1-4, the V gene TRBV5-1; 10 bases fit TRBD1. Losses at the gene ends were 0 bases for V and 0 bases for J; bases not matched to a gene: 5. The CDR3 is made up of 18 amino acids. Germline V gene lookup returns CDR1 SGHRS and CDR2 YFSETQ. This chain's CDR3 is CASSLARDRGATNEKLFF. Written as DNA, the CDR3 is TGCGCCAGCAGCTTGGCCCGGGACAGGGGAGCAACTAATGAAAAACTGTTTTTT.

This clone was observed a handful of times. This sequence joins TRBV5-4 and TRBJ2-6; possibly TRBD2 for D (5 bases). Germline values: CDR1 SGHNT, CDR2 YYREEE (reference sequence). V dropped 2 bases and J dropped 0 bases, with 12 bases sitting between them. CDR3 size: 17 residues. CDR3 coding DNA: TGTGCCAGCAGCTTCGGCGGGCGAAGCTCTGGGGCCAACGTCCTGACTTTC. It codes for CASSFGGRSSGANVLTF.